This T cell receptor (beta chain) stems from a study of identical twins. Study-wide points: Out-of-frame TCR alpha sharing in monozygotic twins exceeded recombination model predictions.

This clonotype was picked up many times. Its target is unknown. Donors were all healthy Caucasians. TCRdb re-analysed the 5' RACE reads in MiXCR, keeping a single row per CDR3 protein. The sample comprises about 390,000 distinct CDR3 sequences, around 9% of which are singletons, and over 7% rests with the top ten. The sequenced sample was naive T cells sorted from blood. The TCR comes from a woman aged 45 to 65 in good health.

DNA for the CDR3: TGTGGACGGGCGTGTTGTGAGCAGTACGTC. Residues: CGRACCEQYV. The rearrangement joins TRBV27 to TRBJ2-7; D is ambiguous. CDR1 is MNHEY, CDR2 SMNVEV, per germline (reference sequence). CDR3 length equals 10 residues.